Included here is one T cell receptor beta chain sequence, with context. Its antigen remains unidentified. This record belongs to a study of shared clonotypes between healthy human individuals. Study-wide findings and caveats: Across subsets, estimated richness was generally greater for naive than for memory populations.

Genomic DNA of each subset was evenly split across several immunoSEQ plates. Data came from immunoSEQ multiplex PCR; TCRdb stores just in-frame clones and leaves some out. The table shows some 600,000 clones, with about 96% occurring only once. The V and J ends lost 6 bases and 3 bases, in that order; junction bases with no gene match: 10. Germline assignment: CDR1 SQVTM and CDR2 ANQGSEA. There are 14 residues in the CDR3. CD45RO negativity and positive selection for CCR7 defined naive CD8 cells, a population that excluded terminally differentiated effector memory CD45RA+ cells. Input material: naive CD8+ T cells sorted from blood. The sequence was obtained from a woman aged 25 to 39 in good health. This sequence joins TRBV29-1 and TRBJ2-7, with 8 nucleotides matching TRBD1. The CDR3, as DNA: TGCAGCGTCAAATCCACAGGGGGATACTACGAGCAGTACTTC. Its protein product is CSVKSTGGYYEQYF.